This paragraph reports one T cell receptor beta chain. The data originate from a study of response to subunit inactivated influenza vaccine. TCRdb ran MiXCR on the RT-PCR reads and lists one entry per CDR3 protein. The top ten hold 5.5% to 8% of the sample, which has about 700,000 distinct CDR3 sequences, roughly 14% seen once. The receptor was derived from a man aged 45 to 65 who received an inactivated influenza vaccine. The input for sequencing was PBMCs from blood, taken 14 to 15 days before vaccination.

The CDR3 coding sequence is TGCAGTGCTAGACTCCGGGGCGCCTCCTACGAGCAGTACTTC. Its protein product is CSARLRGASYEQYF. The gene calls are TRBV20-1 and TRBJ2-7; D may correspond to TRBD1 or TRBD2 (5 bases each). Deletions cut 2 bases from V and 0 bases from J, with 11 bases between. CDR3 length: 14 residues. Germline-derived CDR1 and CDR2 are DFQATT and SNEGSKA (reference sequence).